A selection of T cell receptor beta chains follows, all from one sample in a study of T cells after yellow fever vaccination. TCRdb passed the 5' RACE reads through MiXCR, listing each CDR3 protein once. The sample lists 300,000 to 400,000 distinct CDR3 sequences, roughly 8.3% seen once, with 17% in the top ten. This specimen consisted of PBMCs, obtained roughly 46 days after the first yellow fever vaccination. All receptors come from a man aged 18 to 30 who received the YFV17D yellow fever vaccine. Both conserved end residues are part of each CDR3. The D gene is left open where the match is weak. A clone size is listed for some rows: how often the clone was seen (once, few, many), or a class if it is expanded.

j_gene,v_gene,abundance,d_gene,CDR3aa,CDR3nt
TRBJ1-5,TRBV5-1,.,.,CASSLTAGGDAPQHF,TGCGCCAGCAGCTTGACGGCGGGTGGAGACGCGCCCCAGCATTTT
TRBJ2-2,TRBV4-2,few,.,CASSQEKGTANTGELFF,TGTGCCAGCAGCCAAGAAAAGGGGACGGCGAACACCGGGGAGCTGTTTTTT
TRBJ2-1,TRBV20-1,.,TRBD2,CSARDPIAGDNEQFF,TGCAGTGCTAGAGACCCAATAGCGGGGGACAATGAGCAGTTCTTC
TRBJ2-2,TRBV5-1,many,.,CASRETGELFF,TGCGCCAGCAGAGAAACCGGGGAGCTGTTTTTT
TRBJ2-1,TRBV5-1,many,.,CASSLADVGPEQFF,TGCGCCAGCAGCTTGGCCGATGTGGGCCCTGAGCAGTTCTTC
TRBJ1-2,TRBV6-1,.,TRBD1,CASGDRGGGANYGYTF,TGTGCCAGCGGCGACAGGGGAGGCGGTGCTAACTATGGCTACACCTTC
TRBJ2-3,TRBV12-3/TRBV12-4,few,.,CASSLRGKTDTQYF,TGTGCCAGCAGTTTACGGGGAAAGACAGATACGCAGTATTTT
TRBJ1-2,TRBV5-1,few,.,CASRPTGDYGYTF,TGCGCCAGCAGGCCGACAGGTGACTATGGCTACACCTTC
TRBJ2-3,TRBV7-3,.,TRBD2,CASSTSGGLNTQYF,TGTGCCAGCAGCACGAGCGGGGGGTTGAATACGCAGTATTTT
TRBJ2-1,TRBV27,few,TRBD2,CASSFGRRGSHNEQFF,TGTGCCAGCAGTTTTGGGAGGCGGGGGTCTCACAATGAGCAGTTCTTC
TRBJ2-2,TRBV7-9,many,TRBD2,CASGDVSGGDTGELFF,TGTGCCAGCGGGGACGTCTCGGGAGGGGACACCGGGGAGCTGTTTTTT
TRBJ2-6,TRBV29-1,many,.,CSGTSAANVLTF,TGCAGCGGGACTTCCGCGGCCAACGTCCTGACTTTC
TRBJ2-3,TRBV4-2,.,.,CASVGDLALLDTQYF,TGTGCCAGTGTAGGGGACTTGGCACTTTTAGATACGCAGTATTTT
TRBJ2-2,TRBV6-5,.,.,CASSYSPRPSHTGELFF,TGTGCCAGCAGTTATTCCCCGAGACCCAGCCACACCGGGGAGCTGTTTTTT
TRBJ2-2,TRBV5-1,few,.,CASSPDGGTGELFF,TGCGCCAGCAGCCCGGACGGAGGAACCGGGGAGCTGTTTTTT
TRBJ1-2,TRBV11-2,many,.,CASSLDPFLGRPNYGYTF,TGTGCCAGCAGCTTAGATCCCTTCTTAGGACGGCCTAACTATGGCTACACCTTC
TRBJ1-2,TRBV29-1,.,.,CSARGGGGYTF,TGCAGCGCCCGCGGGGGTGGGGGCTACACCTTC
TRBJ1-5,TRBV10-3,few,.,CAIRMWGQPQHF,TGTGCCATCAGGATGTGGGGTCAGCCCCAGCATTTT
TRBJ2-5,TRBV29-1,many,TRBD2,CSVDEGGQETQYF,TGCAGCGTTGATGAGGGAGGGCAAGAGACCCAGTACTTC
TRBJ2-3,TRBV18,.,TRBD2,CASSPTGLAETTDTQYF,TGTGCCAGCTCACCAACGGGACTAGCGGAAACCACAGATACGCAGTATTTT
TRBJ2-5,TRBV6-5,.,TRBD1,CASSFGTVRETQYF,TGTGCCAGCAGTTTTGGGACAGTGAGAGAGACCCAGTACTTC
TRBJ2-2,TRBV7-9,few,.,CASRMVTGELFF,TGTGCCAGCAGAATGGTAACCGGGGAGCTGTTTTTT
TRBJ1-1,TRBV19,.,.,CASRAGRVPNTEAFF,TGTGCCAGTAGGGCCGGCAGGGTACCGAACACTGAAGCTTTCTTT
TRBJ1-1,TRBV9,.,.,CASSVYGGNTEAFF,TGTGCCAGCAGCGTATACGGGGGGAACACTGAAGCTTTCTTT
TRBJ2-2,TRBV12-3/TRBV12-4,many,.,CASRPLGAGELFF,TGTGCCAGCAGACCCCTCGGGGCCGGGGAGCTGTTTTTT
TRBJ2-1,TRBV4-1,few,.,CASSQAASEVKFF,TGCGCCAGCAGCCAAGCCGCGTCTGAGGTTAAGTTCTTC
TRBJ2-3,TRBV4-3,many,TRBD2,CASSLSLAGGPDTQYF,TGCGCCAGCAGCCTATCACTAGCGGGGGGGCCAGATACGCAGTATTTT